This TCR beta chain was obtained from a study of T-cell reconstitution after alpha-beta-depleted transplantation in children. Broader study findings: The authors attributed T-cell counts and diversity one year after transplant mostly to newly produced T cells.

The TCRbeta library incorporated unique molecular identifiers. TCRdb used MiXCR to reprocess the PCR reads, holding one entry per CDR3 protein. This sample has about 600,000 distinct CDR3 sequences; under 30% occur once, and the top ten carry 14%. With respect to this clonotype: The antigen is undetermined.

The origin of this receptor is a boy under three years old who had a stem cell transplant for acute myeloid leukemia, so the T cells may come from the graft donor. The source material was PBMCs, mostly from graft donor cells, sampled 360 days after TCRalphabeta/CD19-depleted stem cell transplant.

CDR3 loop: CASSLRDSWSYNEQFF. CDR3 coding DNA: TGTGCCAGCAGCTTAAGGGACAGTTGGTCGTACAATGAGCAGTTCTTC. V and J are TRBV7-2 and TRBJ2-1; 7 nucleotides align to TRBD1. CDR3 size: 16 residues. J was trimmed by 4 bases and V by 2 bases; bases with no gene match: 8. Germline CDR1 SGHTA, CDR2 FQGNSA. Full variable domain (remainder filled in from reference TRBV7-2 and TRBJ2-1): GAGVSQSPSNKVTEKGKDVELRCDPISGHTALYWYRQSLGQGLEFLIYFQGNSAPDKSGLPSDRFSAERTGGSVSTLTIQRTQQEDSAVYLCASSLRDSWSYNEQFFGPGTRLTVL.